The 3 T cell receptor beta chains below were found in one sample sequenced in a study of cytomegalovirus exposure and HLA in healthy donors. PCR primers comprised 60 Vbeta and 13 Jbeta primers. This table comes from immunoSEQ multiplex PCR, and its TCRdb copy is limited to in-frame clones, with some not included. The sample lists approximately 140,000 clones, roughly 80% occurring once. Sequencing was performed on PBMCs. Every receptor here comes from a boy aged 5-17 years in good health and CMV-seronegative.

As DNA, the CDR3 is TGCGCCAGCAGTCACCTCCCGGGACAGCCCTACGAGCAGTACTTC. This sequence encodes CASSHLPGQPYEQYF. The chain couples TRBV23-1 to TRBJ2-7; 7 bases agree with TRBD1. TRBV23-1 is sorted into the ORF group, with uncertain function. CDR3 length equals 15 residues. V dropped 3 bases and J dropped 2; count of bases not matched to a gene: 7.

The chain is built from TRBV7-9 and TRBJ1-1; D gene unclear. CDR3 length: 12 amino acids. Germline V lookup: CDR1 SEHNR, CDR2 FQNEAQ (reference sequence). The V gene lost 1 base and the J gene lost 6 bases, with 6 bases spanning the gap. The chain's CDR3 is CASSLGRAEAFF. The CDR3 region has the DNA TGTGCCAGCAGCTTAGGTCGGGCTGAAGCTTTCTTT.

The chain is built from TRBV30 and TRBJ1-1; D remains ambiguous. Germline V lookup: CDR1 GTSNPN, CDR2 SVGIG (reference sequence). This CDR3 spans 12 amino acids. V was cut by 4 bases and J by 6 bases, with 12 bases left in between. The CDR3 sequence: CAWKGGRAEAFF. CDR3 DNA sequence: TGTGCCTGGAAGGGAGGGAGGGCTGAAGCTTTCTTT.